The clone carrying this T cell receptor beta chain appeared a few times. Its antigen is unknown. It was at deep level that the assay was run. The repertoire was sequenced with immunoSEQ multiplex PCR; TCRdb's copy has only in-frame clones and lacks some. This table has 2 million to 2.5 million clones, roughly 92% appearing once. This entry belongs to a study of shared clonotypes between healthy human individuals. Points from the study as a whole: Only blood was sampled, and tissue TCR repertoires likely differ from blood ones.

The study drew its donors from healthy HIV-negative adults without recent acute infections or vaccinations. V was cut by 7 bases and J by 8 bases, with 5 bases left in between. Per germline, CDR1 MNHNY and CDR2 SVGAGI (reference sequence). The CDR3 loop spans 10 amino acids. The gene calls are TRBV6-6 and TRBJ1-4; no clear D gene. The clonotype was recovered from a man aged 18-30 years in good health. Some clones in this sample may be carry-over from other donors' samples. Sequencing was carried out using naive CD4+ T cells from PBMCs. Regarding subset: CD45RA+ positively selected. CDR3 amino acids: CASMREKLFF. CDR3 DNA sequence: TGTGCCAGCATGCGGGAAAAACTGTTTTTT.